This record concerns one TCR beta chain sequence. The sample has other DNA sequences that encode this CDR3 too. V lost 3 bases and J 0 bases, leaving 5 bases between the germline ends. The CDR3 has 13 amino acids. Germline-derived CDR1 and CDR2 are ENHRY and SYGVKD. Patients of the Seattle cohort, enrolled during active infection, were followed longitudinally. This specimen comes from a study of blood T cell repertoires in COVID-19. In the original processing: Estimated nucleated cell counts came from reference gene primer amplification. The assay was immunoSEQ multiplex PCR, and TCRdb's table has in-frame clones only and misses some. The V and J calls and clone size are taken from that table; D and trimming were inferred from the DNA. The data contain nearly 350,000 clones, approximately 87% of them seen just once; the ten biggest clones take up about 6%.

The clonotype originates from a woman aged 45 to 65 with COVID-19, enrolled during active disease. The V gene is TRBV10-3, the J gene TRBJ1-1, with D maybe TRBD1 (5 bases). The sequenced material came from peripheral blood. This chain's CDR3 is CAISDRVNTEAFF. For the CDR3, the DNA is TGTGCCATCAGTGACAGGGTGAACACTGAAGCTTTCTTT.